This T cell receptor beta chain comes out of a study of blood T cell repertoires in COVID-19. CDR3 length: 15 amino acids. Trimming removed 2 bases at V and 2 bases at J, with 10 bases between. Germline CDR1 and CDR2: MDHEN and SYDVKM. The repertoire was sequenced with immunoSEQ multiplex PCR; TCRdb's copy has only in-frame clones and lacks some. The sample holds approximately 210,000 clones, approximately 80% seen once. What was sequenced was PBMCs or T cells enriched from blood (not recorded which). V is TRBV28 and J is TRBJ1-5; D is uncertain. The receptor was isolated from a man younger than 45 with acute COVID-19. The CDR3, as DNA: TGTGCCAGCAGTTTAAGACTTAGTGGCAATCAGCCCCAGCATTTT. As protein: CASSLRLSGNQPQHF.